These 2 T cell receptor beta chains originate from one sample sequenced in a study of cytomegalovirus exposure and HLA in healthy donors. PCR was performed using 60 Vbeta and 13 Jbeta primers. Assay used: immunoSEQ multiplex PCR; TCRdb lists only in-frame clones, some missing. The profile shows about 120,000 clones, around 80% of them singletons. Sequencing used PBMCs. The receptors were sampled from a man aged 25-45 years in good health and CMV-seropositive.

This clone has a handful of counts. The V and J genes are TRBV4-2 and TRBJ1-5; maybe TRBD1 (5 bases). The CDR3 runs 18 residues. Trimming cost V 1 base and J 2 bases, with 18 bases left between them. The germline gives CDR1 LGHNA, CDR2 YNFKEQ. Here the CDR3 DNA reads TGTGCCAGCAGCCAAGGGACCCGGGGGGAGGCGGGCAATCAGCCCCAGCATTTT. It translates to CASSQGTRGEAGNQPQHF.

V and J are TRBV13 and TRBJ2-1; 11 bases are a match to TRBD1. In germline, CDR1 is PRHDT, CDR2 FYEKMQ (reference sequence). J was trimmed by 12 bases and V by 5 bases; bases with no gene match: 12. This CDR3 contains 15 residues. CDR3 bases: TGTGCCAGCAGCGGGTGGACAGGGGGCGCGGTCGTGCAGTTCTTC. Translating it yields CASSGWTGGAVVQFF. The full variable domain, its missing parts supplied by reference TRBV13 and TRBJ2-1, is AAGVIQSPRHLIKEKRETATLKCYPIPRHDTVYWYQQGPGQDPQFLISFYEKMQSDKGSIPDRFSAQQFSDYHSELNMSSLELGDSALYFCASSGWTGGAVVQFFGPGTRLTVL.